One and the same sample provided the 5 T cell receptor beta chains below, sequenced in a study of blood T cells in healthy people across ages. A sample-barcoded 5' primer and a J-beta primer mix were used in a second PCR of about 6 to 11 cycles. Using its own MiXCR run on the 5' RACE reads, TCRdb lists one record per CDR3 protein. The sample contains around 1,100,000 distinct CDR3 sequences, about two fifths of which appear only once. Source material: blood. Source of these receptors: a man aged 18 to 29 in good health.

This clonotype has a handful of counts. The chain has TRBV20-1 and TRBJ1-5; TRBD1 aligns across 7 bases. With V trimmed by 3 bases and J by 4 bases, 12 bases remained unmatched. This CDR3 contains 16 residues. The germline V gene has CDR1 DFQATT and CDR2 SNEGSKA (reference sequence). Here the CDR3 reads CSARQPDGTANQPQHF. CDR3 nucleotide sequence: TGCAGTGCTAGGCAACCTGACGGGACAGCTAATCAGCCCCAGCATTTT.

CDR3 sequence: CAISGGTGEAFF. For the CDR3, the DNA is TGTGCCATCAGTGGGGGGACAGGAGAAGCTTTCTTT. The chain is built from TRBV10-3 and TRBJ1-1; 8 nucleotides match TRBD1. Trimming removed 4 bases from V and 8 bases from J; junction bases left unmatched: 3. Germline assignment: CDR1 ENHRY and CDR2 SYGVKD. The CDR3 length is 12 residues.

The CDR3 coding sequence is TGTGCCAGCAGCTTTGGGCGAGGGGACACTGAAGCTTTCTTT. Its translation: CASSFGRGDTEAFF. The chain combines TRBV9 with TRBJ1-1, with D perhaps TRBD1 (5 bases). The V and J ends lost 4 bases and 3 bases respectively, with 13 bases between them. The germline CDR1 and CDR2 sequences are SGDLS and YYNGEE. CDR3 length equals 14 residues.

The chain links TRBV20-1 to TRBJ2-5, with D unresolved. There are 12 residues in the CDR3. Trimming cost V 2 bases and J 5 bases, with 9 bases left between them. Germline CDR1 and CDR2: DFQATT and SNEGSKA (reference sequence). The CDR3 DNA is TGCAGTGCTAGATTGATTGACGAGACCCAGTACTTC. Its translation: CSARLIDETQYF.

This clonotype was picked up a small number of times. This chain joins TRBV12-3 or TRBV12-4 and TRBJ2-5; the match to TRBD2 covers 11 bases. With V trimmed by 5 bases and J by 4 bases, 6 bases remained unmatched. The CDR3 consists of 15 residues. CDR3 sequence: CASSIRLAGRETQYF. In DNA, the CDR3 is TGTGCCAGCAGTATAAGACTAGCGGGGCGAGAGACCCAGTACTTC.